The next 8 T cell receptor beta chains were all read from a single sample in a study of cytomegalovirus exposure and HLA in healthy donors. Primers included in the PCR were 60 Vbeta and 13 Jbeta primers. Only in-frame clones appear in the TCRdb table, and some are missing; sequencing was by immunoSEQ multiplex PCR. The table lists about 120,000 clones, roughly 70% of them singletons. Sequencing was carried out using PBMCs. Every receptor here comes from a man aged 30 to 45 in good health and CMV-seronegative.

The V call is TRBV12-1, the J call TRBJ2-2; TRBD2 is taken as the D call from the table, unchecked against the DNA. TRBV12-1 is a documented pseudogene. This CDR3 has 16 residues. This chain's CDR3 is CASSFVRGREGGELFF. CDR3 nucleotide sequence: TGTGCCAGCAGCTTTGTAAGAGGCAGGGAGGGCGGGGAGCTGTTTTTT.

This clone was picked up a small number of times. The V call is TRBV6-6, the J call TRBJ1-1; D is unclear. V gave up 2 bases and J gave up 4 bases, with 11 bases separating them. Per germline, CDR1 MNHNY and CDR2 SVGAGI (reference sequence). The CDR3 has 14 residues. The CDR3 nucleotides read TGTGCCAGCAGTTACGGGAGGGAAGGCACTGAAGCTTTCTTT. Translation: CASSYGREGTEAFF.

The chain combines TRBV7-9 with TRBJ1-1, with D perhaps TRBD1 (5 bases). Trimming pared 1 base from V and 8 bases from J, leaving 20 bases between. Germline lookup yields CDR1 SEHNR and CDR2 FQNEAQ (reference sequence). The length of the CDR3 is 16 residues. The CDR3 DNA follows: TGTGCCAGCAGCTTAGGAGACGGGGAACCGGGGGAAGAAGCTTTCTTT. Protein: CASSLGDGEPGEEAFF.

As for this clone: At one of its ends the junction is not consistent with the germline gene, which may arise from a read error. The gene calls are TRBV27 and TRBJ1-1; no firm D call. In germline, CDR1 is MNHEY, CDR2 SMNVEV (reference sequence). The CDR3 contains 13 residues. In DNA, the CDR3 is TGTGCCAGCAGCTTCCAGGTGAACACTGGAGCTTTCTTT. This gives the protein CASSFQVNTGAFF.

V is TRBV9 and J is TRBJ2-5; D ambiguous. The CDR3 has 13 residues. CDR1 and CDR2 from the germline V gene are SGDLS and YYNGEE. V was cut by 2 bases and J by 0 bases, with 5 bases left in between. The CDR3 bases are TGTGCCAGCAGCGTTTCGTACCAAGAGACCCAGTACTTC. Its translation: CASSVSYQETQYF. The complete variable domain, with remaining parts taken from reference TRBV9 and TRBJ2-5, reads DSGVTQTPKHLITATGQRVTLRCSPRSGDLSVYWYQQSLDQGLQFLIQYYNGEERAKGNILERFSAQQFPDLHSELNLSSLELGDSALYFCASSVSYQETQYFGPGTRLLVL.

In this sample, this clone turned up once. V and J are TRBV5-4 and TRBJ2-3; perhaps TRBD1 as D (6 bases). V was pared by 3 bases and J by 2 bases, with 13 bases between. In germline, CDR1 is SGHNT, CDR2 YYREEE (reference sequence). This CDR3 is built from 15 residues. Here the CDR3 DNA reads TGTGCCAGCAGCTACAAACAGGGATTCACAGATACGCAGTATTTT. The encoded protein is CASSYKQGFTDTQYF.

This chain connects TRBV28 to TRBJ2-7, with a weak D call TRBD1 (6 bases). The length of the CDR3 is 17 residues. Germline assignment: CDR1 MDHEN and CDR2 SYDVKM. Trimming pared 2 bases from V and 2 bases from J, leaving 19 bases between. The CDR3 spells CASSLLYDRQGAYEQYF. CDR3 bases: TGTGCCAGCAGTTTACTCTATGACAGGCAAGGGGCCTACGAGCAGTACTTC. The variable domain in full, with the rest retrieved from reference TRBV28 and TRBJ2-7, is DVKVTQSSRYLVKRTGEKVFLECVQDMDHENMFWYRQDPGLGLRLIYFSYDVKMKEKGDIPEGYSVSREKKERFSLILESASTNQTSMYLCASSLLYDRQGAYEQYFGPGTRLTVT.

The chain carries TRBV9 and TRBJ2-1, with 14 bases matching TRBD2. The CDR3 is 16 residues long. V was clipped by 3 bases and J by 5 bases; unmatched bases: 4. The germline V gene has CDR1 SGDLS and CDR2 YYNGEE. The CDR3 protein is CASSGGLAGVNNEQFF. CDR3 coding DNA: TGTGCCAGCAGCGGGGGACTAGCGGGGGTGAACAATGAGCAGTTCTTC.